This TCR beta chain stems from a study of T cell responses to AZD1222 COVID-19 vaccine. Libraries were prepared by immunoSEQ multiplex PCR; TCRdb keeps only in-frame clonotypes and omits some of them. The sample includes 130,000 to 150,000 clones, 88% of them seen just once. Germline V gives CDR1 LGHDT, CDR2 YNNKEL (reference sequence). V gave up 4 bases and J gave up 2 bases; unmatched junction bases: 4. The CDR3 sequence is 15 residues long. Whole-study results and caveats: Spike-specific TCR breadth and depth were elevated following two AZD1222 doses. Across the whole spike, CD4 TCRs peaked at regions 160-218 and 743-854. Among spike-specific TCRs, nearly half reportedly target unmutated variant regions.

Turning to this clone: The antigen remains unidentified.

Sequencing was performed on peripheral blood, taken 28 days after the second dose of the MenACWY control vaccine. The chain carries TRBV3-1 (or the pseudogene TRBV3-2) and TRBJ2-2, with 7 positions matching TRBD2. The source of this sequence is an adult who received the MenACWY meningococcal vaccine as a control. CDR3 in DNA: TGTGCCAGCAGCCTCAGCGGGACCAACACCGGGGAGCTGTTTTTT. It yields the protein CASSLSGTNTGELFF.